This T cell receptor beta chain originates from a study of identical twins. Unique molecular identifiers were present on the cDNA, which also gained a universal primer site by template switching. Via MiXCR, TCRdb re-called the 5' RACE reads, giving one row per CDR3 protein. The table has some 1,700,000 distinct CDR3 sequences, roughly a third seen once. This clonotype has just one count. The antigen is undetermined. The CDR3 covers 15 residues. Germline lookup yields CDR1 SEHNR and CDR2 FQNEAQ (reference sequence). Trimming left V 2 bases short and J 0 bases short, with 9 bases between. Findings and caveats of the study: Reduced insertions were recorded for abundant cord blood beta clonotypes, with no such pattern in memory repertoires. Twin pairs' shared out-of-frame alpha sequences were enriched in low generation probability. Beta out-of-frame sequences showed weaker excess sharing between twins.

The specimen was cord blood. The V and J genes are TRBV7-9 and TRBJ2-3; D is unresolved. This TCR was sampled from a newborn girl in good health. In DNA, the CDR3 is TGTGCCAGCAGCTTACACCGAGATAGCACAGATACGCAGTATTTT. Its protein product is CASSLHRDSTDTQYF. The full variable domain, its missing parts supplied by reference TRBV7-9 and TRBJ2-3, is DTGVSQNPRHKITKRGQNVTFRCDPISEHNRLYWYRQTLGQGPEFLTYFQNEAQLEKSRLLSDRFSAERPKGSFSTLEIQRTEQGDSAMYLCASSLHRDSTDTQYFGPGTRLTVL.